The next 8 T cell receptor beta chains were all read from a single sample in a study of CD8 T cells in ankylosing spondylitis. TCRdb reprocessed the 5' RACE reads via MiXCR and lists one record per CDR3 protein. The data show a few hundred thousand distinct CDR3 sequences, about 11% seen once. Sequencing was performed on blood, either unsorted or a sorted T cell fraction (not recorded which). The receptor source for this set is a male donor with ankylosing spondylitis or in good health (not recorded which).

This clonotype occurred many times. The chain employs TRBV5-1 and TRBJ1-1; D is unclear. V lost 4 bases to trimming and J lost 2 bases, with 18 bases between them. This CDR3 has 16 residues. The V gene's germline CDR1 is SGHRS and CDR2 YFSETQ. As DNA, the CDR3 is TGCGCCAGCAGCGGAGGCCTTCACAGATCCAACACTGAAGCTTTCTTT. It translates to CASSGGLHRSNTEAFF. The variable domain in full, with the rest retrieved from reference TRBV5-1 and TRBJ1-1, is KAGVTQTPRYLIKTRGQQVTLSCSPISGHRSVSWYQQTPGQGLQFLFEYFSETQRNKGNFPGRFSGRQFSNSRSEMNVSTLELGDSALYLCASSGGLHRSNTEAFFGQGTRLTVV.

The chain has TRBV4-1 and TRBJ1-5; 7 bases agree with TRBD1. The junction had 6 bases not matched to a gene; V was cut back by 0 bases and J by 7 bases. Per the germline V gene, CDR1 is MGHRA and CDR2 is YSYEKL. The CDR3 is made up of 15 amino acids. The CDR3 spells CASSQEAGGWQPQHF. CDR3 DNA: TGCGCCAGCAGCCAAGAGGCAGGGGGATGGCAGCCCCAGCATTTT.

This clonotype was observed many times. This chain joins TRBV20-1 and TRBJ2-1; 13 positions agree with TRBD2. Germline loops: CDR1 DFQATT, CDR2 SNEGSKA (reference sequence). The CDR3 contains 16 residues. The junction had 11 bases not matched to a gene; V was cut back by 4 bases and J by 8 bases. Written as DNA, the CDR3 is TGCAGTGCTAACTATCGGACTAGCGGGAGTCGGGATGAGCAGTTCTTC. Translated, it gives CSANYRTSGSRDEQFF.

This clonotype was counted between two and nine times. The chain joins TRBV18 to TRBJ2-1; D not resolved. Germline V gene lookup returns CDR1 KGHSH and CDR2 LQKENI. This CDR3 has 14 amino acids. Trimming removed 2 bases at V and 1 base at J, with 6 bases between. CDR3 in amino acids: CASSPMGSYNEQFF. CDR3 DNA: TGTGCCAGCTCACCAATGGGTTCCTACAATGAGCAGTTCTTC.

Ten or more counts support this clonotype. The chain joins TRBV20-1 to TRBJ2-7; 12 nucleotides match TRBD2. This CDR3 region has 13 residues. Looked up from germline, CDR1 is DFQATT and CDR2 is SNEGSKA (reference sequence). With 5 bases clipped from V and 7 bases from J, the junction kept 6 bases outside the gene matches. DNA of the CDR3: TGCAGTGCTCGGGGACTAGCGGGTGATGAGCAGTACTTC. Translating gives CSARGLAGDEQYF.

V is TRBV7-6 and J is TRBJ1-5; 8 bases align to TRBD1. Germline V gives CDR1 SGHVS, CDR2 FNYEAQ. V shed 5 bases, J shed 7 bases, and the junction held 13 bases outside the gene matches. This CDR3 spans 16 amino acids. This chain's CDR3 is CASSHRFDRGQQPQHF. The DNA of the CDR3 is TGTGCCAGCAGCCATAGATTTGACAGGGGCCAGCAGCCCCAGCATTTT. The whole variable domain, remainder taken from reference TRBV7-6 and TRBJ1-5, is GAGVSQSPRYKVTKRGQDVALRCDPISGHVSLYWYRQALGQGPEFLTYFNYEAQQDKSGLPNDRFSAERPEGSISTLTIQRTEQRDSAMYRCASSHRFDRGQQPQHFGDGTRLSIL.

This clonotype was seen many times. The gene calls are TRBV12-3 or TRBV12-4 and TRBJ1-2; D remains unclear. The CDR3 loop spans 13 amino acids. V shed 3 bases and J shed 3 bases, with 8 bases lying between them. Here the CDR3 DNA reads TGTGCCAGCAGTTTTTCCACAGACTATGGCTACACCTTC. This encodes CASSFSTDYGYTF.

V and J are TRBV7-8 and TRBJ2-5, with 9 positions matching TRBD2. The length of the CDR3 is 16 residues. V shed 0 bases and J 1 base; nucleotides not matched to a gene: 3. Germline CDR1 SGHVS, CDR2 FQNEAQ. CDR3 region: CASSLARAGGQETQYF. Here the CDR3 DNA reads TGTGCCAGCAGCTTAGCTAGAGCGGGGGGCCAAGAGACCCAGTACTTC.